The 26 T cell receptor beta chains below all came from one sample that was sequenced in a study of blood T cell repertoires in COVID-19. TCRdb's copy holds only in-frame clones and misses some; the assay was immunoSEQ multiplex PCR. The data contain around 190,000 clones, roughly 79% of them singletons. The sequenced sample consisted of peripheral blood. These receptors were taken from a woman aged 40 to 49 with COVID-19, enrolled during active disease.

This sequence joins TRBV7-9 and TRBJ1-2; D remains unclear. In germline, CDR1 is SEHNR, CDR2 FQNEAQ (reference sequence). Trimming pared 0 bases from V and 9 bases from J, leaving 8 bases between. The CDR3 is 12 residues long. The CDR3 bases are TGTGCCAGCAGCTTAGCCGGTTACCGCTACACCTTC. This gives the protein CASSLAGYRYTF.

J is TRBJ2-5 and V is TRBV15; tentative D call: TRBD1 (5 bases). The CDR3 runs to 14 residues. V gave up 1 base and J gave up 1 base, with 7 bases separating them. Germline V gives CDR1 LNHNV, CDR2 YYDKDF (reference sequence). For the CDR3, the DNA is TGTGCCACCAGCAGAGCGACAGTCCAAGAGACCCAGTACTTC. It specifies CATSRATVQETQYF.

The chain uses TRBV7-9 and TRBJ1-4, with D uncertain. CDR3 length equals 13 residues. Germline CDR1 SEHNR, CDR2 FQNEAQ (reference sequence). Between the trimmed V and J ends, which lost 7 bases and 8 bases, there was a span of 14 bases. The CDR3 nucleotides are TGTGCCAGCACCCGAGGGCTTGAAGAAAAACTGTTTTTT. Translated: CASTRGLEEKLFF.

The CDR3: CASSGLAGQDTQYF. The CDR3 nucleotides are TGTGCCAGCAGCGGACTAGCGGGTCAGGATACGCAGTATTTT. The chain has TRBV9 and TRBJ2-3; 10 bases agree with TRBD2. The junction had 4 bases not matched to a gene; V was cut back by 3 bases and J by 6 bases. Germline V gene data show CDR1 as SGDLS and CDR2 as YYNGEE. The CDR3 is made up of 14 amino acids.

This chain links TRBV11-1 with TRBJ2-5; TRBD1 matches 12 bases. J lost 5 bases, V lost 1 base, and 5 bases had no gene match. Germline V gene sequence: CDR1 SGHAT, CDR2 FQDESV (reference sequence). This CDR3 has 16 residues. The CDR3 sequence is CASSLGGTGGRETQYF. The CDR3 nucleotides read TGTGCCAGCAGCTTAGGGGGGACAGGGGGCCGGGAGACCCAGTACTTC.

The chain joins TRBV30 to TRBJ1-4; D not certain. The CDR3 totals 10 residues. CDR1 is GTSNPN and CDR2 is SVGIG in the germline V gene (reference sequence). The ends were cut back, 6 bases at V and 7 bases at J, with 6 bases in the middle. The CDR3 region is CACYREKLFF. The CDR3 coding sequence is TGTGCCTGCTACCGTGAAAAACTGTTTTTT.

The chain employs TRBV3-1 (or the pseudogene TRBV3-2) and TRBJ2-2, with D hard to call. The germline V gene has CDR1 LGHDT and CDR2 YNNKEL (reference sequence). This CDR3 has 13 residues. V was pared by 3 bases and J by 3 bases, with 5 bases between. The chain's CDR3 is CASSQRDTGELFF. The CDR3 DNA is TGTGCCAGCAGCCAGCGTGACACCGGGGAGCTGTTTTTT.

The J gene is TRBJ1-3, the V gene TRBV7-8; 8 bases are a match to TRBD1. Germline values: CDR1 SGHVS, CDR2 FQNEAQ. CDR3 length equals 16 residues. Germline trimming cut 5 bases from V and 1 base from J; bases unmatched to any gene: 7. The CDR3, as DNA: TGTGCCAGCAGCGAACTCCAGGGGGCGTCTGGAAACACCATATATTTT. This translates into CASSELQGASGNTIYF.

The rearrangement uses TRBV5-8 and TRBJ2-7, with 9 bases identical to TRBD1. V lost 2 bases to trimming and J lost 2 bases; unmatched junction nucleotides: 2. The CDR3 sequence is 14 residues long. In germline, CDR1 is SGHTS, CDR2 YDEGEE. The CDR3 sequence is CASSFGQGTYEQYF. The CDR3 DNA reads TGTGCCAGCAGCTTCGGACAGGGGACCTACGAGCAGTACTTC.

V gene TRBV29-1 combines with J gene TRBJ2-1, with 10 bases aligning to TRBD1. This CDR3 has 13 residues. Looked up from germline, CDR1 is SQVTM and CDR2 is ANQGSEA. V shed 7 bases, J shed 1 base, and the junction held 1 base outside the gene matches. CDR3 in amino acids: CSGDRGSYNEQFF. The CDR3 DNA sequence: TGCAGCGGGGACAGGGGATCCTACAATGAGCAGTTCTTC.

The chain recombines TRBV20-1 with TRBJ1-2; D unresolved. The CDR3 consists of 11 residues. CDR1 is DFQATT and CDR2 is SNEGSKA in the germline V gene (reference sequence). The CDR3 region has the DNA TGCAGCCCCTTTGCGGGGTCTGGCTACACCTTC. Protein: CSPFAGSGYTF.

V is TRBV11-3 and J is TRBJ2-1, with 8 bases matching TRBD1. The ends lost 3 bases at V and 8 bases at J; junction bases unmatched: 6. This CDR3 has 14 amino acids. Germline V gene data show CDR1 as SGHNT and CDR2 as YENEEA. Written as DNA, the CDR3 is TGTGCCAGCAGCTTTAGACAGGGGAACTATGAGCAGTTCTTC. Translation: CASSFRQGNYEQFF.

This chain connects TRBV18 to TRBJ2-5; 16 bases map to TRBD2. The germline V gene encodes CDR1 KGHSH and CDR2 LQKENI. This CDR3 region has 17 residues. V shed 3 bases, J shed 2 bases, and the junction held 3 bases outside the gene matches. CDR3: CASSPGLAGGPQETQYF. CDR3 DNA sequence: TGTGCCAGCTCACCGGGACTAGCGGGAGGGCCTCAAGAGACCCAGTACTTC.

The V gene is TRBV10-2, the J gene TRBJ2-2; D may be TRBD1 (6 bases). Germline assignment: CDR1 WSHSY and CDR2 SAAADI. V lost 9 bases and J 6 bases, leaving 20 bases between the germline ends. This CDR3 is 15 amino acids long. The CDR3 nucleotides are TGCGCCAGAACCGTAGCCAGGGGAAGCCCCGGGGAGCTGTTTTTT. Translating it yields CARTVARGSPGELFF.

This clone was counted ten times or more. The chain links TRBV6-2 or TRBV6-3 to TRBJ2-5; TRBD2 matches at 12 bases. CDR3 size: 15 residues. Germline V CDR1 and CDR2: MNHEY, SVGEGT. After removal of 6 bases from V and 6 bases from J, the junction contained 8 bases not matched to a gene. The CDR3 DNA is TGTGCCAGCAGGCCTAGCGGGAGGGCCAGGAAGACCCAGTACTTC. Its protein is CASRPSGRARKTQYF.

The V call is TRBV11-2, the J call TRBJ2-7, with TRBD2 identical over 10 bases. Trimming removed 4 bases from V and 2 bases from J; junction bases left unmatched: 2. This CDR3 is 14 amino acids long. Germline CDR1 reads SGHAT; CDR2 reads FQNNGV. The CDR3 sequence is CASSSGLAPYEQYF. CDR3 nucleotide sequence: TGTGCCAGCAGCTCGGGACTAGCGCCCTACGAGCAGTACTTC. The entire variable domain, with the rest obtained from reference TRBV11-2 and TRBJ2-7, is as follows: EAGVAQSPRYKIIEKRQSVAFWCNPISGHATLYWYQQILGQGPKLLIQFQNNGVVDDSQLPKDRFSAERLKGVDSTLKIQPAKLEDSAVYLCASSSGLAPYEQYFGPGTRLTVT.

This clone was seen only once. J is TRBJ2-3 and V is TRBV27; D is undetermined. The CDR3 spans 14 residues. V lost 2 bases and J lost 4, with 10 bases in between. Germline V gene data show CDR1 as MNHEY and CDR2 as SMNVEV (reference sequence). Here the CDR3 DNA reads TGTGCCAGCAGTTTAGATGAGATTTCAGATACGCAGTATTTT. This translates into CASSLDEISDTQYF.

CDR3: CASRRPPKVQETQYF. The DNA for the CDR3 is TGTGCCAGCAGGCGGCCCCCGAAGGTCCAAGAGACCCAGTACTTC. The V and J genes are TRBV6-5 and TRBJ2-5, with D unclear. Germline V gene sequence: CDR1 MNHEY, CDR2 SVGAGI. The length of the CDR3 is 15 residues. Trimming took 6 bases from V and 1 from J, leaving 15 bases between them.

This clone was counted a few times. The CDR3 sequence is CASGQGGYTQYF. In nucleotides, the CDR3 is TGTGCCAGCGGACAGGGAGGCTATACGCAGTATTTT. The chain combines TRBV7-9 with TRBJ2-3, with TRBD1 matching over 8 bases. CDR3 size: 12 residues. Germline V CDR1 and CDR2: SEHNR, FQNEAQ (reference sequence). V lost 8 bases, J lost 7 bases, and 5 bases stayed unmatched. Complete variable domain (other parts from reference TRBV7-9 and TRBJ2-3): DTGVSQNPRHKITKRGQNVTFRCDPISEHNRLYWYRQTLGQGPEFLTYFQNEAQLEKSRLLSDRFSAERPKGSFSTLEIQRTEQGDSAMYLCASGQGGYTQYFGPGTRLTVL.

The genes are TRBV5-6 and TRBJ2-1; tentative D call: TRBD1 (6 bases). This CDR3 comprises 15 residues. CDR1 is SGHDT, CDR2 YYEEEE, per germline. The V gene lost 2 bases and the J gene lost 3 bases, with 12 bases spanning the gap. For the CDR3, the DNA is TGTGCCAGCAGCTTTGGAGACAGGATCTACAATGAGCAGTTCTTC. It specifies CASSFGDRIYNEQFF.

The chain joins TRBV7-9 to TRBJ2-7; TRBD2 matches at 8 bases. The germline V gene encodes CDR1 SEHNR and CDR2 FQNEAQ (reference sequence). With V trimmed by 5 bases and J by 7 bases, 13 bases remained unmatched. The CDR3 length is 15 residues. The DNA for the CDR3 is TGTGCCAGCAGCCCGCCCGGGACTAGTGGAAGGGAGCAGTACTTC. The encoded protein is CASSPPGTSGREQYF. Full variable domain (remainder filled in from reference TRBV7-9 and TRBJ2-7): DTGVSQNPRHKITKRGQNVTFRCDPISEHNRLYWYRQTLGQGPEFLTYFQNEAQLEKSRLLSDRFSAERPKGSFSTLEIQRTEQGDSAMYLCASSPPGTSGREQYFGPGTRLTVT.

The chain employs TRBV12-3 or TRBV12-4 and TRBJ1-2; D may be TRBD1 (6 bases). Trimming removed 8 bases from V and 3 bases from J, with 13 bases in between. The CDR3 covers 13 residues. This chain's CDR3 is CASFSPGDYGYTF. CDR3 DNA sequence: TGTGCCAGCTTTTCTCCAGGGGACTATGGCTACACCTTC.

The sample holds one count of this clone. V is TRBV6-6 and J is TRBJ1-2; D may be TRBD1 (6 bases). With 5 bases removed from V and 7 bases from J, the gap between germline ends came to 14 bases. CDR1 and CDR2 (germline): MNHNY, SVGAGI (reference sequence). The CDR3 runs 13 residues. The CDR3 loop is CASSTTGWAGYTF. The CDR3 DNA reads TGTGCCAGCAGTACGACAGGCTGGGCTGGCTACACCTTC.

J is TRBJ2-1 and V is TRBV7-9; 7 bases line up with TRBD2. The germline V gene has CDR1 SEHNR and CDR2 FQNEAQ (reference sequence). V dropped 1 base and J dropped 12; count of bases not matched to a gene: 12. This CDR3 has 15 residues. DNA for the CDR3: TGTGCCAGCAGCTTAGATTCGGGACTAACAATGAGGCAGTTCTTC. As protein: CASSLDSGLTMRQFF.

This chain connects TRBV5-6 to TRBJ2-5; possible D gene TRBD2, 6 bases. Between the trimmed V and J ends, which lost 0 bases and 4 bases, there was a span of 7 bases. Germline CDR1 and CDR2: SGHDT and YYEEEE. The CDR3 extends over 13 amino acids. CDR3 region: CASSLAGGETQYF. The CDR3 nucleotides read TGTGCCAGCAGCTTGGCCGGGGGAGAGACCCAGTACTTC. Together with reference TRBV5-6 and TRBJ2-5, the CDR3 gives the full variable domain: DAGVTQSPTHLIKTRGQQVTLRCSPKSGHDTVSWYQQALGQGPQFIFQYYEEEERQRGNFPDRFSGHQFPNYSSELNVNALLLGDSALYLCASSLAGGETQYFGPGTRLLVL.

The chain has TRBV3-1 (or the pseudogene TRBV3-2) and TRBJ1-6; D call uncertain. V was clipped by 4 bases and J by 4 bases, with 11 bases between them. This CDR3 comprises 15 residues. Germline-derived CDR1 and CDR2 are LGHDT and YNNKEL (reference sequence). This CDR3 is CASSLRSTYNSPLHF. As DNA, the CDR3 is TGTGCCAGCAGCCTGCGCTCTACTTATAATTCACCCCTCCACTTT.